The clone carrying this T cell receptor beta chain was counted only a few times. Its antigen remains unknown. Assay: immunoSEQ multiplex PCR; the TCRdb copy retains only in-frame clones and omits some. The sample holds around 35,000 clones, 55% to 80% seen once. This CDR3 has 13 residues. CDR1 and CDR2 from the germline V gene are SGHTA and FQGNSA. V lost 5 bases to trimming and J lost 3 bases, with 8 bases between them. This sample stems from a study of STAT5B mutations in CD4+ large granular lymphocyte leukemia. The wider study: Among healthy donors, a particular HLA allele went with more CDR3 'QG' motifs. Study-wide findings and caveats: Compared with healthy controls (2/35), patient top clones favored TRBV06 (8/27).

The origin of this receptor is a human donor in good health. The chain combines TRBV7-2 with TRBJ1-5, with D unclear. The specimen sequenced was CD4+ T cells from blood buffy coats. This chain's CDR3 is CASSRRYNQPQHF. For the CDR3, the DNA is TGTGCCAGCAGCCGGCGATACAATCAGCCCCAGCATTTT.